This T cell receptor beta chain appears in the sequencing data of a study of beta chain features in type 1 diabetes. Study results and caveats: Reads derived from cDNA could over-represent cells showing high TCR expression.

Only a few counts were recorded for this clone. Its specificity is unknown. The germline gives CDR1 SGDLS, CDR2 YYNGEE. After removal of 4 bases from V and 6 bases from J, the junction contained 4 bases not matched to a gene. The CDR3 has 13 residues. Reverse transcription of all isolated RNA meant that expressed TCRB transcripts were sequenced. Profiling relied on immunoSEQ multiplex PCR, and the TCRdb table lists in-frame clones only, not all of them. The sample shows 160,000 or so clones, over 8.5% of them seen only once. The V call is TRBV9, the J call TRBJ2-4; 7 bases map to TRBD2. The sequenced sample was central memory CD4+ T cells from blood. This clonotype was obtained from a man aged 18-30 years in good health. The CDR3 here is CASSLSGTNIQYF. As DNA, the CDR3 is TGTGCCAGCAGCCTGAGCGGGACAAACATTCAGTACTTC.